The TCR beta chain under discussion was sequenced for a study of cytomegalovirus exposure and HLA in healthy donors. Study context: A prior study identified approximately 120 million unique TCR beta sequences from about 180 million T cells. The early release's HLA-typed donors yielded 78 million or so unique TCRs. Regarding the study as a whole: Immune exposure information available was restricted to CMV serostatus.

In its sample, this clone was seen a few times. The target antigen is unknown. The PCR employed 60 Vbeta primers together with 13 Jbeta primers. Assay used: immunoSEQ multiplex PCR; TCRdb lists only in-frame clones, some missing. The data contain fewer than 200,000 clones, around 82% of them singletons. V was pared by 5 bases and J by 5 bases, with 18 bases between. The CDR3 length is 15 residues. In germline, CDR1 is SGHAT, CDR2 FQNNGV. Sequenced input: PBMCs. This TCR was sampled from a male donor in good health and CMV-seronegative. The chain combines TRBV11-2 with TRBJ1-1; D is undetermined. CDR3 sequence (DNA): TGTGCCAGCAGCCCGTCACCGGGAGTCCGTACTGAAGCTTTCTTT. Its translation is CASSPSPGVRTEAFF.